This paragraph covers one TCR beta chain sequence. The antigen is unknown. Germline loops: CDR1 ENHRY, CDR2 SYGVKD. V was cut by 3 bases and J by 6 bases, with 16 bases left in between. The CDR3 covers 15 residues. The data derive from a study of blood T cells in healthy people across ages. Those donating, healthy Caucasian individuals from Russia, were aged roughly 6 to 90. Study-level points and caveats: Older individuals had lower TCR beta diversity per million T cells (the decline was roughly linear).

The use of a sample-barcoded 5' primer and a J-beta primer mix characterized a second PCR of about 7 to 12 cycles. Each cDNA molecule was tagged by a template-switch adaptor that had 12 random nucleotides. TCRdb passed the 5' RACE reads through MiXCR, listing each CDR3 protein once. This table has about 1.4 million distinct CDR3 sequences, approximately 59% appearing once. V is TRBV10-3 and J is TRBJ2-3; no clear D gene. Sequences were obtained from blood. The clonotype was recovered from a man aged 18 to 30 in good health. The CDR3 bases are TGTGCCATCAGTGACTCTACTGGGAATCCGGATACGCAGTATTTT. Its protein is CAISDSTGNPDTQYF.